The 18 T cell receptor beta chains presented below share a single source sample, sequenced in a study of T cells after yellow fever vaccination. TCRdb itself ran the 5' RACE reads through MiXCR, one entry per CDR3 protein. The table has a few hundred thousand distinct CDR3 sequences, 18% seen once. Specimen: PBMCs, collected before the yellow fever booster vaccination. The origin of the receptors is a man aged 18 to 30 who received the YFV17D yellow fever vaccine.

The chain carries TRBV6-5 and TRBJ2-1; a possible D gene is TRBD2 (5 bases). Germline V CDR1 and CDR2: MNHEY, SVGAGI. The CDR3 length is 15 residues. Trimming pared 2 bases from V and 9 bases from J, leaving 17 bases between. CDR3: CASSYGGRRIGEQFF. The CDR3 nucleotides are TGTGCCAGCAGTTACGGTGGCCGGAGGATCGGTGAGCAGTTCTTC.

This chain links TRBV4-3 with TRBJ2-7; either TRBD1 or TRBD2 may supply D (5 bases each). This CDR3 contains 15 residues. CDR1 is LGHNA and CDR2 is YSLEER in the germline V gene. The ends were cut back, 0 bases at V and 6 bases at J, with 15 bases in the middle. DNA for the CDR3: TGCGCCAGCAGCCAAGACCACAGGCTGGGAGCCGAGCAGTACTTC. Translated, it gives CASSQDHRLGAEQYF.

J is TRBJ2-1 and V is TRBV14; 7 bases are shared with TRBD2. V dropped 4 bases and J dropped 9; count of bases not matched to a gene: 12. The germline gives CDR1 SGHDN, CDR2 FVKESK. This CDR3 has 15 residues. The CDR3 nucleotides are TGTGCCAGCAGCCTCCTAAGCGGGGTGCGGGGTGAGCAGTTCTTC. Its protein is CASSLLSGVRGEQFF.

This clonotype was seen a handful of times. The chain joins TRBV7-8 to TRBJ2-1; D unresolved. Trimming removed 4 bases at V and 6 bases at J, with 10 bases between. Looked up from germline, CDR1 is SGHVS and CDR2 is FQNEAQ. The length of the CDR3 is 13 residues. CDR3 amino acids: CASSSPKFNEQFF. The CDR3 nucleotides read TGTGCCAGCAGCTCCCCGAAGTTCAATGAGCAGTTCTTC.

The rearrangement uses TRBV7-2 and TRBJ2-2, with a possible D match to TRBD1 (5 bases). This CDR3 is 14 amino acids long. CDR1 is SGHTA, CDR2 FQGNSA, per germline. With 1 base removed from V and 4 bases from J, the gap between germline ends came to 7 bases. CDR3 region: CASSLDRTTGELFF. CDR3 bases: TGTGCCAGCAGCTTAGACAGGACCACCGGGGAGCTGTTTTTT. The complete variable domain, with remaining parts taken from reference TRBV7-2 and TRBJ2-2, reads GAGVSQSPSNKVTEKGKDVELRCDPISGHTALYWYRQSLGQGLEFLIYFQGNSAPDKSGLPSDRFSAERTGGSVSTLTIQRTQQEDSAVYLCASSLDRTTGELFFGEGSRLTVL.

The V gene is TRBV10-3, the J gene TRBJ1-2, with no clear D. This CDR3 comprises 14 residues. Trimming removed 4 bases at V and 4 bases at J, with 13 bases between. In germline, CDR1 is ENHRY, CDR2 SYGVKD. In DNA, the CDR3 is TGTGCCATCAGTGGAGAGATATTGGGCTATGGCTACACCTTC. It is translated as CAISGEILGYGYTF.

This clonotype was picked up a small number of times. This chain uses TRBV5-1 with TRBJ2-1; D may be TRBD2 (6 bases). The CDR3 sequence is 13 residues long. Trimming stripped 0 bases from V and 9 bases from J, with 10 bases between. Germline CDR1 is SGHRS and CDR2 is YFSETQ. The CDR3 is CASSLDGGAEQFF. DNA of the CDR3: TGCGCCAGCAGCTTGGACGGCGGGGCTGAGCAGTTCTTC. The complete variable domain, with remaining parts taken from reference TRBV5-1 and TRBJ2-1, reads KAGVTQTPRYLIKTRGQQVTLSCSPISGHRSVSWYQQTPGQGLQFLFEYFSETQRNKGNFPGRFSGRQFSNSRSEMNVSTLELGDSALYLCASSLDGGAEQFFGPGTRLTVL.

This clonotype came up a few times. This chain joins TRBV28 and TRBJ1-1, with 8 nucleotides matching TRBD1. CDR1 and CDR2 from the germline V gene are MDHEN and SYDVKM. The CDR3 has 13 residues. Trimming at V came to 7 bases and at J to 7 bases, leaving 8 bases not matched to a gene. Here the CDR3 reads CASNAGQGGEAFF. For the CDR3, the DNA is TGTGCCAGCAACGCCGGACAGGGCGGTGAAGCTTTCTTT. Full variable domain (missing parts from reference TRBV28 and TRBJ1-1): DVKVTQSSRYLVKRTGEKVFLECVQDMDHENMFWYRQDPGLGLRLIYFSYDVKMKEKGDIPEGYSVSREKKERFSLILESASTNQTSMYLCASNAGQGGEAFFGQGTRLTVV.

The chain recombines TRBV3-1 with TRBJ2-1; D unresolved. CDR1 and CDR2 from the germline V gene are LGHDT and YNNKEL (reference sequence). V lost 0 bases and J 6 bases, leaving 6 bases between the germline ends. The CDR3 is 13 residues long. The CDR3 nucleotides read TGTGCCAGCAGCCAAGAATTAGGCAATGAGCAGTTCTTC. Its translation: CASSQELGNEQFF.

The table lists this clonotype with a few counts. The rearrangement links TRBV6-1 to TRBJ1-2, with a tentative D call TRBD1 (6 bases). Germline-derived CDR1 and CDR2 are MNHNS and SASEGT. Trimming shortened V by 1 base and J by 6 bases, and 15 bases separated the two germline ends. CDR3 size: 15 residues. The CDR3: CASSEVAGVKNGYTF. The CDR3 DNA reads as TGTGCCAGCAGTGAAGTGGCAGGGGTTAAGAATGGCTACACCTTC.

The rearrangement uses TRBV7-2 and TRBJ2-1; 8 bases agree with TRBD1. The CDR3 covers 13 residues. The germline V gene encodes CDR1 SGHTA and CDR2 FQGNSA. V gave up 8 bases and J gave up 1 base; unmatched junction bases: 1. DNA of the CDR3: TGTGCCAGCCGGGACAGGTCCTACAATGAGCAGTTCTTC. This sequence encodes CASRDRSYNEQFF.

V gene TRBV28 combines with J gene TRBJ2-7, with 8 bases lining up with TRBD1. CDR3 length equals 14 residues. Germline assignment: CDR1 MDHEN and CDR2 SYDVKM. J lost 6 bases, V lost 4 bases, and 8 bases had no gene match. CDR3 amino acids: CASSSGQGLPEQYV. Written as DNA, the CDR3 is TGTGCCAGCAGTTCCGGACAGGGTCTCCCCGAGCAGTACGTC.

This clonotype was seen only a few times. This chain links TRBV7-6 with TRBJ1-3; 7 nucleotides line up with TRBD1. J was trimmed by 0 bases and V by 5 bases; bases with no gene match: 4. The CDR3 runs to 15 residues. Per germline, CDR1 SGHVS and CDR2 FNYEAQ. CDR3 protein: CASSLRQGSGNTIYF. The CDR3 nucleotides are TGTGCCAGCAGCCTCCGACAGGGCTCTGGAAACACCATATATTTT.

V gene TRBV3-1 combines with J gene TRBJ2-4; TRBD2 matches 7 bases. V was clipped by 4 bases and J by 9 bases; unmatched bases: 9. CDR1 is LGHDT and CDR2 is YNNKEL in the germline V gene (reference sequence). CDR3 length: 14 amino acids. The CDR3 nucleotides read TGTGCCAGCAGCCGTTCTGAGGGGAGGGGCATTCAGTACTTC. This sequence encodes CASSRSEGRGIQYF.

The chain combines TRBV4-3 with TRBJ2-3; D call uncertain. V was cut by 4 bases and J by 2 bases, with 10 bases left in between. The germline CDR1 and CDR2 sequences are LGHNA and YSLEER. This CDR3 region has 14 residues. CDR3 sequence: CASSPKTYTDTQYF. The CDR3 DNA reads TGCGCCAGCAGCCCCAAAACTTACACAGATACGCAGTATTTT.

This clonotype was seen ten or more times. This chain uses TRBV4-3 with TRBJ2-3, with D hard to call. V was pared by 0 bases and J by 6 bases, with 4 bases between. The germline gives CDR1 LGHNA, CDR2 YSLEER. The CDR3 is 12 amino acids. The CDR3 reads CASSQDLDTQYF. The CDR3 nucleotides read TGCGCCAGCAGCCAAGATCTTGATACGCAGTATTTT.

The J gene is TRBJ1-3, the V gene TRBV12-3 or TRBV12-4; D is perhaps TRBD1 (6 bases). V lost 7 bases and J 8 bases, leaving 18 bases between the germline ends. This CDR3 comprises 14 residues. The DNA of the CDR3 is TGTGCCAGCAAGTGGGGGCGCGAGGTCGACACCATATATTTT. Translated, it gives CASKWGREVDTIYF.

This clonotype occurred a few times. The J gene is TRBJ1-2, the V gene TRBV6-2 or TRBV6-3, with D hard to call. CDR1 MNHEY and CDR2 SVGEGT come from the germline V gene. V was shortened by 7 bases and J by 5 bases, with 14 bases between the two germline ends. This CDR3 is 13 amino acids long. The CDR3 is CASTQRSSYGYTF. The CDR3 DNA sequence: TGTGCCAGCACCCAAAGGAGTTCTTATGGCTACACCTTC.